This T cell receptor (beta chain) was sequenced during a study of identical twins (dated by TCRdb to 2016 to 2017). General notes on the study: To test whether fetal clonotypes persist, this study deep-sequenced TCR alpha and beta repertoires from monozygotic twins, from unrelated adults of various ages, and from cord blood. To rule out contamination, the twin experiments were replicated at different times with different library preparation protocols. Study-wide conclusions, independent of this receptor: Compared with coincidental sharing between unrelated individuals, out-of-frame TCR alpha sequences shared between twins showed an excess of sequences with low generation probability. Because the same donors could not be followed over many years, the conclusions relied on cross-sectional statistical analysis. Zero-insertion analyses could be partly confounded by invariant T cells such as MAIT and iNKT, although diverse VJ usage argued against such confounding for most clonotypes. Abundant cord blood beta clonotypes had fewer insertions, young adult naive repertoires showed a similar but weaker trend, and memory repertoires showed no such trend. A weaker excess of twin sharing was found in beta out-of-frame sequences because the signal-to-noise ratio was lowered by fewer shared sequences. In monozygotic twins, recombination models systematically underestimated out-of-frame TCR alpha sharing, but the models matched the sharing seen between unrelated individuals.

This clonotype was seen ten or more times. No cognate antigen has been identified for it. The record has no base qualities; no much larger clone is one base away. The library was generated by 5' RACE. Reads for this sample came from an Illumina HiSeq 2000. A universal primer binding site was introduced by template switching, and a unique molecular identifier was present in the final cDNA, enabling accurate counting of TCR cDNA molecules. Specific primers in the conserved constant-segment region were used to synthesize first-strand cDNA for the TCR alpha and beta chains. To control for contamination, every cDNA library was double barcoded, receiving both a SMART-Mk sample barcode and Illumina barcodes. TruSeq adapter sequences along with Illumina sample barcodes were introduced in two successive PCR steps. TCR alpha and beta cDNA libraries were sequenced on the Illumina HiSeq platform with custom primers. In the authors' own workflow: Raw reads were processed with MiGEC to extract unique molecular identifiers, and MiXCR was used to determine CDR3 positions. Recombination models were inferred per individual with the repgenHMM and IGoR tools using an EM algorithm. The tcR package in R was used for shared clonotype analysis, with sharing normalized by the product of cloneset sizes. Out-of-frame nonproductive sequences were analyzed to study raw recombination free of thymic and clonal selection effects. TCRdb reworked the public reads: Q25 trimming with fastp, MiXCR clone assembly, productive beta chains retained. A single entry per CDR3 protein holds the most common genes and DNA from its merged rows. These V and J calls are TCRdb output, not the study's own analysis. Across this sample there are approximately 690,000 distinct CDR3 sequences, with around 6.1% seen only once. Jointly, the top ten make up around 2% of the sample.

The CDR3 covers 15 residues, taking in both the cysteine and the phenylalanine. Just CDR3 DNA is preserved here, 45 bases in frame from base 1. The germline V gene gives CDR1 as SGHAT and CDR2 as FQNNGV. Trimmed from V: 5 bases; trimmed from J: 3 bases; junction bases lacking a gene match: 6. Only healthy Caucasian donors were included. Three unrelated non-twin adults were also sequenced: a male aged 18 to 29, a male aged 50 to 60 and a female aged 50 to 60. Using Miltenyi CD45RO+ enrichment and human naive T-cell isolation kits, memory (CD45RO+) and naive T cells were isolated from PBMC. The sequenced sample was naive T cells sorted from blood. The sample's cell subset or site label, in plain terms: cells isolated with a human naive T-cell isolation kit. Here the chain combines TRBV11-2 and TRBJ2-5; 10 bases in between match TRBD1. This sequence was found in a man between 18 and 29 years old in good health. The DNA is TGTGCCAGCAGCGTTGGGACAGGGGCAAAAGAGACCCAGTACTTC. Translation gives CASSVGTGAKETQYF. Outside the CDR3, residues come from the reference TRBV11-2 and TRBJ2-5 proteins, so the full variable domain is: EAGVAQSPRYKIIEKRQSVAFWCNPISGHATLYWYQQILGQGPKLLIQFQNNGVVDDSQLPKDRFSAERLKGVDSTLKIQPAKLEDSAVYLCASSVGTGAKETQYFGPGTRLLVL.